The 14 T cell receptor beta chains listed next were all sequenced from one sample in a study of CD4 T cells in relation to SARS-CoV-2 and coronaviruses. Using immunoSEQ multiplex PCR, the repertoire was profiled, and TCRdb retains in-frame clones only, with some absent. The table has 35,000 to 40,000 clones, approximately 85% seen once. Material for sequencing was memory CD4+ T cells from PBMCs. Receptor source: an adult with COVID-19.

This clone was recorded once. The chain couples TRBV28 to TRBJ2-7; D is possibly TRBD1 or TRBD2 (5 bases each). CDR3 length: 19 residues. V was shortened by 4 bases and J by 7 bases, with 32 bases between the two germline ends. The germline V gene encodes CDR1 MDHEN and CDR2 SYDVKM. CDR3 protein: CASSSMGVYGAGKLLEQYF. The CDR3 region has the DNA TGTGCCAGCAGTTCCATGGGGGTATACGGGGCGGGTAAGTTGTTGGAGCAGTACTTC.

V usage is TRBV7-9 and J usage is TRBJ1-5, with unresolved D. The CDR3 loop spans 13 amino acids. Looked up from germline, CDR1 is SEHNR and CDR2 is FQNEAQ (reference sequence). V was pared by 3 bases and J by 4 bases, with 7 bases between. CDR3 loop: CASSFAGNQPQHF. The CDR3 DNA is TGTGCCAGCAGCTTCGCCGGGAATCAGCCCCAGCATTTT.

The chain couples TRBV3-1 (or the pseudogene TRBV3-2) to TRBJ2-5; TRBD2 aligns across 10 bases. The CDR3 covers 19 residues. Germline V lookup: CDR1 LGHDT, CDR2 YNNKEL (reference sequence). Trimming cost V 2 bases and J 5 bases; bases outside gene matches: 17. The CDR3 DNA sequence: TGTGCCAGCAGCCAATTCGAACTTAGCGGGAGGTATTCGTGGGAGACCCAGTACTTC. This gives the protein CASSQFELSGRYSWETQYF.

The chain recombines TRBV28 with TRBJ1-2, with D hard to call. The CDR3 totals 12 residues. Germline assignment: CDR1 MDHEN and CDR2 SYDVKM. Trimming pared 1 base from V and 4 bases from J, leaving 4 bases between. The CDR3 sequence is CASSLLFYGYTF. In DNA form, the CDR3 reads TGTGCCAGCAGTTTATTGTTCTATGGCTACACCTTC.

J is TRBJ1-2 and V is TRBV5-4; D unclear. Germline assignment: CDR1 SGHNT and CDR2 YYREEE (reference sequence). This CDR3 is 15 amino acids long. The V gene lost 0 bases and the J gene lost 4 bases, with 13 bases spanning the gap. CDR3 loop: CASSLEMTYSYGYTF. The CDR3 DNA sequence: TGTGCCAGCAGCTTGGAGATGACATACAGCTATGGCTACACCTTC.

Here the CDR3 DNA reads TGTGCCAGTAGTATATCAGGGGACCCATCCCGGACCCAGTACTTC. Amino acid sequence: CASSISGDPSRTQYF. This chain joins TRBV19 and TRBJ2-5, with D possibly TRBD1 on 6 matching bases. V dropped 2 bases and J dropped 7 bases, with 17 bases sitting between them. This CDR3 contains 15 residues. Germline CDR1 is LNHDA and CDR2 is SQIVND (reference sequence). Combining the CDR3 with reference TRBV19 and TRBJ2-5 gives the whole variable domain DGGITQSPKYLFRKEGQNVTLSCEQNLNHDAMYWYRQDPGQGLRLIYYSQIVNDFQKGDIAEGYSVSREKKESFPLTVTSAQKNPTAFYLCASSISGDPSRTQYFGPGTRLLVL.

The chain uses TRBV6-2 or TRBV6-3 and TRBJ2-7; possible D gene TRBD2, 5 bases. V was cut by 5 bases and J by 4 bases, with 21 bases left in between. There are 16 residues in the CDR3. CDR1 is MNHEY and CDR2 is SVGEGT in the germline V gene. As DNA, the CDR3 is TGTGCCAGCAGTATACACGACCGACGTACGGGGTACGAGCAGTACTTC. Its protein is CASSIHDRRTGYEQYF.

Only one count was recorded for this clone. The V and J genes are TRBV28 and TRBJ2-2; 10 positions match TRBD2. The V segment lost 6 bases and the J segment 3 bases; nucleotides outside the gene matches: 7. This CDR3 has 16 amino acids. Germline CDR1 reads MDHEN; CDR2 reads SYDVKM. The CDR3 sequence is CASRSALAGDTGELFF. The CDR3 DNA reads TGTGCCAGCAGGTCTGCCCTAGCGGGAGACACCGGGGAGCTGTTTTTT.

This rearrangement joins TRBV2 to TRBJ1-5; D remains ambiguous. The CDR3 has 16 amino acids. V lost 8 bases and J lost 1, with 18 bases in between. Per germline, CDR1 SNHLY and CDR2 FYNNEI. CDR3 in DNA: TGTGCCAGCTCGCTGCAGAAGGGCCGGAGCAATCAGCCCCAGCATTTT. The encoded protein is CASSLQKGRSNQPQHF. The variable domain in full, completed from reference TRBV2 and TRBJ1-5, reads EPEVTQTPSHQVTQMGQEVILRCVPISNHLYFYWYRQILGQKVEFLVSFYNNEISEKSEIFDDQFSVERPDGSNFTLKIRSTKLEDSAMYFCASSLQKGRSNQPQHFGDGTRLSIL.

The chain combines TRBV7-6 with TRBJ2-7; 8 bases are a match to TRBD2. V lost 5 bases, J lost 1 base, and 7 bases stayed unmatched. This CDR3 comprises 15 residues. Germline CDR1 SGHVS, CDR2 FNYEAQ. The CDR3 region has the DNA TGTGCCAGCAGCGCCCGGACTAGCAGTTCCTACGAGCAGTACTTC. It encodes CASSARTSSSYEQYF. Based on the CDR3 plus reference TRBV7-6 and TRBJ2-7, the full variable domain is GAGVSQSPRYKVTKRGQDVALRCDPISGHVSLYWYRQALGQGPEFLTYFNYEAQQDKSGLPNDRFSAERPEGSISTLTIQRTEQRDSAMYRCASSARTSSSYEQYFGPGTRLTVT.

Here the CDR3 DNA reads TGTGCCAGCAGCCAAGACGAGCGGGAGTGGAGCACAGATACGCAGTATTTT. As protein: CASSQDEREWSTDTQYF. V is TRBV4-2 and J is TRBJ2-3, with 8 bases fitting TRBD2. Germline CDR1 and CDR2: LGHNA and YNFKEQ. V shed 0 bases and J 0 bases; nucleotides not matched to a gene: 5. The CDR3 sequence is 17 residues long.

The chain's CDR3 is CASSTRGQPQHF. The CDR3 bases are TGTGCCAGCTCAACCCGGGGTCAGCCCCAGCATTTT. The V call is TRBV18, the J call TRBJ1-5; the D is unclear. Trimming removed 5 bases from V and 6 bases from J, with 8 bases in between. This CDR3 comprises 12 residues. Germline assignment: CDR1 KGHSH and CDR2 LQKENI.

The chain combines TRBV7-8 with TRBJ1-5; D remains ambiguous. The CDR3 loop spans 15 amino acids. The germline V and J ends were trimmed by 5 bases and 1 base, with 12 bases remaining between them. CDR1 SGHVS and CDR2 FQNEAQ come from the germline V gene. Here the CDR3 reads CASSGGGFSNQPQHF. In nucleotides, the CDR3 is TGTGCCAGCAGCGGCGGTGGGTTCAGCAATCAGCCCCAGCATTTT.

This chain links TRBV5-4 with TRBJ1-2, with 7 bases that match TRBD1. The germline gives CDR1 SGHNT, CDR2 YYREEE (reference sequence). This CDR3 has 14 residues. V shed 4 bases, J shed 4 bases, and the junction held 7 bases outside the gene matches. The CDR3 here is CASSTQGQPYGYTF. The CDR3 DNA follows: TGTGCCAGCAGCACTCAGGGACAGCCCTATGGCTACACCTTC.